Listed below are T cell receptor beta chains from one sample, sequenced in a study of T cells in Graves' hyperthyroidism and ophthalmopathy. In TCRdb, the multiplex PCR reads were re-called with MiXCR into one record per CDR3 protein. Here the sample spans some 560,000 distinct CDR3 sequences, 12% to 15% being singletons. Sequencing used blood. The receptors come from a woman aged 35 to 49 with Graves' hyperthyroidism. The CDR3 runs from the conserved cysteine through the conserved F or W. The D gene is left open where the match is weak. Clone size, where shown, is once, few, many, or a class for clones that have expanded.

clone_size: many
j_call: TRBJ2-5
d_call: -
v_call: TRBV4-1
cdr3_nt: TGCGCCAGCAGCCAAGTCACTTCGGGTAGCGGCCAAGAGACCCAGTACTTC
cdr3_aa: CASSQVTSGSGQETQYF

clone_size: -
j_call: TRBJ2-2
d_call: TRBD1
v_call: TRBV19
cdr3_nt: TGTGCCAGTAGTATCGACAGGGGCACCGGGGAGCTGTTTTTT
cdr3_aa: CASSIDRGTGELFF

clone_size: many
j_call: TRBJ2-3
d_call: -
v_call: TRBV28
cdr3_nt: TGTGCCAGCCTCGTTAGTAGCGGAGACATCACAGATACGCAGTATTTT
cdr3_aa: CASLVSSGDITDTQYF

clone_size: few
j_call: TRBJ1-2
d_call: TRBD1
v_call: TRBV7-9
cdr3_nt: TGTGCCAGCAGCCCCTCAGGGGGGACAGTTGGCTACACCTTC
cdr3_aa: CASSPSGGTVGYTF

clone_size: many
j_call: TRBJ2-1
d_call: -
v_call: TRBV2
cdr3_nt: TGTGCCAGCATGGGACCCCCCAATGAGCAGTTCTTC
cdr3_aa: CASMGPPNEQFF

clone_size: many
j_call: TRBJ2-1
d_call: TRBD1
v_call: TRBV13
cdr3_nt: TGTGCCAGCACCCGGGACAGGCTCTACAATGAGCAGTTCTTC
cdr3_aa: CASTRDRLYNEQFF

clone_size: many
j_call: TRBJ2-3
d_call: -
v_call: TRBV5-1
cdr3_nt: TGCGCCAGCAGCGGGAGGACAGCTAGCACAGATACGCAGTATTTT
cdr3_aa: CASSGRTASTDTQYF

clone_size: many
j_call: TRBJ2-1
d_call: TRBD2
v_call: TRBV14
cdr3_nt: TGTGCCAGCAGCCCTGGACTAGCGGGAGTTTTCTATGAGCAGTTCTTC
cdr3_aa: CASSPGLAGVFYEQFF

clone_size: many
j_call: TRBJ1-2
d_call: -
v_call: TRBV27
cdr3_nt: TGTGCCAGCAGTTTAGGGGGGTTTAGCTTCTTAGGGAGCTACACCTTC
cdr3_aa: CASSLGGFSFLGSYTF

clone_size: many
j_call: TRBJ2-3
d_call: TRBD1
v_call: TRBV18
cdr3_nt: TGTGCCAGCTCACCACTCTCCACAGGGGCGCCCACAGATACGCAGTATTTT
cdr3_aa: CASSPLSTGAPTDTQYF

clone_size: -
j_call: TRBJ1-1
d_call: -
v_call: TRBV9
cdr3_nt: TGTGCCAGCAGTTTCAGGGAGGACACTGAAGCTTTCTTT
cdr3_aa: CASSFREDTEAFF

clone_size: -
j_call: TRBJ2-7
d_call: -
v_call: TRBV13
cdr3_nt: TGTGCCAGCAGCTTATTCACTTCCTACGAGCAGTACTTC
cdr3_aa: CASSLFTSYEQYF

clone_size: few
j_call: TRBJ2-3
d_call: -
v_call: TRBV20-1
cdr3_nt: TGCAGTGCTAGGGGACACGGCGGTCCAGATACGCAGTATTTT
cdr3_aa: CSARGHGGPDTQYF

clone_size: few
j_call: TRBJ2-7
d_call: -
v_call: TRBV20-1
cdr3_nt: TGCAGTGCTAGAGATCGGATTCGCTACGAGCAGTACTTC
cdr3_aa: CSARDRIRYEQYF

clone_size: few
j_call: TRBJ2-3
d_call: -
v_call: TRBV6-1
cdr3_nt: TGTGCCAGCAGGGGCGGAGGAGATACGCAGTATTTT
cdr3_aa: CASRGGGDTQYF

clone_size: -
j_call: TRBJ2-2
d_call: TRBD1
v_call: TRBV19
cdr3_nt: TGTGCCAGTATCGAGGGGGCTAACACCGGGGAGCTGTTTTTT
cdr3_aa: CASIEGANTGELFF

clone_size: -
j_call: TRBJ1-2
d_call: TRBD1
v_call: TRBV28
cdr3_nt: TGTGCCAGCAGTTTCCTTTCTGCCCGGGACAGTCATGGCTACACCTTC
cdr3_aa: CASSFLSARDSHGYTF

clone_size: many
j_call: TRBJ2-7
d_call: -
v_call: TRBV19
cdr3_nt: TGTGCCAGTAGTCGACAGGAGAGCTCCTACGAGCAGTACTTC
cdr3_aa: CASSRQESSYEQYF

clone_size: few
j_call: TRBJ1-2
d_call: -
v_call: TRBV20-1
cdr3_nt: TGCAGTGCTAGAATTCAGGGTAACTATGGCTACACTTTC
cdr3_aa: CSARIQGNYGYTF

clone_size: -
j_call: TRBJ2-1
d_call: TRBD2
v_call: TRBV4-1
cdr3_nt: TGCGCCAGCAGTCTTTCAACTAGCGGGAGGAACAATGAGCAGTTCTTC
cdr3_aa: CASSLSTSGRNNEQFF

clone_size: many
j_call: TRBJ1-1
d_call: TRBD1
v_call: TRBV5-1
cdr3_nt: TGCGCCAGCAGCTTGGGACAGGGGTCTCGTGAAGCTTTCTTT
cdr3_aa: CASSLGQGSREAFF

clone_size: many
j_call: TRBJ2-1
d_call: -
v_call: TRBV27
cdr3_nt: TGTGCCAGCAGTCAGGGTGAGGGCAATGAGCAGTTCTTC
cdr3_aa: CASSQGEGNEQFF

clone_size: many
j_call: TRBJ1-2
d_call: -
v_call: TRBV6-1
cdr3_nt: TGTGCCAGCAGTCTCCCAGGCTATGGCTACACCTTC
cdr3_aa: CASSLPGYGYTF

clone_size: few
j_call: TRBJ2-5
d_call: -
v_call: TRBV7-9
cdr3_nt: TGTGCCAGCAGCTTACACTCAACTCAAGAGACCCAGTACTTC
cdr3_aa: CASSLHSTQETQYF

clone_size: -
j_call: TRBJ2-5
d_call: -
v_call: TRBV20-1
cdr3_nt: TGCAGTGCTGGTAGCGGCTACCAAGAGACCCAGTACTTC
cdr3_aa: CSAGSGYQETQYF

clone_size: few
j_call: TRBJ2-7
d_call: TRBD2
v_call: TRBV29-1
cdr3_nt: TGCAGCCCTCCCCCCCAACTAGCGGCCTACGAGCAGTACTTC
cdr3_aa: CSPPPQLAAYEQYF

clone_size: few
j_call: TRBJ2-3
d_call: -
v_call: TRBV7-3
cdr3_nt: TGTGCCAGCAGCTTACGACCCCCTTTGGGGGAGGTCCGCACAGATACGCAGTATTTT
cdr3_aa: CASSLRPPLGEVRTDTQYF

clone_size: many
j_call: TRBJ2-1
d_call: TRBD2
v_call: TRBV20-1
cdr3_nt: TGCAGTGTGGGACTAGCGGGAGCCGATGAGCAGTTCTTC
cdr3_aa: CSVGLAGADEQFF

clone_size: -
j_call: TRBJ2-1
d_call: TRBD2
v_call: TRBV6-1
cdr3_nt: TGTGCCAGCAGCGGGACTAGCGGGAGTTTCAATGAGCAGTTCTTC
cdr3_aa: CASSGTSGSFNEQFF

clone_size: many
j_call: TRBJ1-2
d_call: TRBD1
v_call: TRBV7-2
cdr3_nt: TGTGCCAGCAGCTTAAGGCAGGGGGGGGGCTACACCTTC
cdr3_aa: CASSLRQGGGYTF

clone_size: many
j_call: TRBJ1-5
d_call: -
v_call: TRBV5-1
cdr3_nt: TGCGCCAGCAGCCCGGAAAGCAATCAGCCCCAGCATTTT
cdr3_aa: CASSPESNQPQHF

clone_size: -
j_call: TRBJ1-3
d_call: -
v_call: TRBV5-1
cdr3_nt: TGCGCCAGCAGCGGGGATCTAGGGTACTCTGGAAACACCATATATTTT
cdr3_aa: CASSGDLGYSGNTIYF

clone_size: many
j_call: TRBJ1-1
d_call: -
v_call: TRBV18
cdr3_nt: TGTGCCAGCTCACCAGTGAGTAACACTGAAGCTTTCTTT
cdr3_aa: CASSPVSNTEAFF

clone_size: many
j_call: TRBJ2-7
d_call: TRBD1
v_call: TRBV10-3
cdr3_nt: TGTGCCACCTCGGGACAGGGAAACTCGAACGAGCAGTACTTC
cdr3_aa: CATSGQGNSNEQYF

clone_size: -
j_call: TRBJ2-5
d_call: TRBD2
v_call: TRBV28
cdr3_nt: TGTGCCAGCAGTCCCGGACTAGCGGGAGGTGTTAGAGAAGAGACCCAGTACTTC
cdr3_aa: CASSPGLAGGVREETQYF

clone_size: many
j_call: TRBJ1-1
d_call: TRBD1
v_call: TRBV12-3/TRBV12-4
cdr3_nt: TGTGCCAGCAGCCGGACAGGAAGGGGCACTGAAGCTTTCTTT
cdr3_aa: CASSRTGRGTEAFF

clone_size: -
j_call: TRBJ2-1
d_call: -
v_call: TRBV6-2/TRBV6-3
cdr3_nt: TGTGCCAGCAGTCCAATTCTGAGTCCTTACAATGAGCAGTTCTTC
cdr3_aa: CASSPILSPYNEQFF

clone_size: few
j_call: TRBJ2-1
d_call: -
v_call: TRBV6-6
cdr3_nt: TGTGCCAGCAGTTACTCAGCGTCAGGGGCGGGATGGAATGAGCAGTTCTTC
cdr3_aa: CASSYSASGAGWNEQFF

clone_size: -
j_call: TRBJ2-1
d_call: TRBD2
v_call: TRBV4-1
cdr3_nt: TGCGCCAGCAGCCAAGGGACTAGCGGTACAAACAATGAGCAGTTCTTC
cdr3_aa: CASSQGTSGTNNEQFF

clone_size: many
j_call: TRBJ1-5
d_call: -
v_call: TRBV2
cdr3_nt: TGTGCCAGCAGTGTGGCAGTAGGGAGCAATCAGCCCCAGCATTTT
cdr3_aa: CASSVAVGSNQPQHF

clone_size: many
j_call: TRBJ1-1
d_call: -
v_call: TRBV29-1
cdr3_nt: TGCAGCGTTGAAGCCGGGGGACGAACGAACACTGAAGCTTTCTTT
cdr3_aa: CSVEAGGRTNTEAFF

clone_size: many
j_call: TRBJ2-2
d_call: -
v_call: TRBV20-1
cdr3_nt: TGCAGTGCTAGAGGGGCGGACACCGGGGAGCTGTTTTTT
cdr3_aa: CSARGADTGELFF

clone_size: many
j_call: TRBJ1-1
d_call: -
v_call: TRBV12-3/TRBV12-4
cdr3_nt: TGTGCCAGCAGTTCCTGGTTAGCCCGAGCTTTCTTT
cdr3_aa: CASSSWLARAFF